The TCR beta chain under discussion was sequenced for a study of monozygotic twins with inflammatory bowel disease (dated by TCRdb to about 2019). Describing the broader study: The complete study included around 30 monozygotic twin pairs: 19 IBD-discordant Danish pairs and nine German pairs, of which four were IBD-concordant and five were IBD-discordant. Each individual had, on average, about 151 000 unique TCRalpha sequences and 181 000 unique TCRbeta sequences available for analysis. The search for disease-associated traits relied mainly on comparing IBD patients with their genetically identical healthy co-twins within discordant pairs.

Points on this clonotype: Its binding antigen is unknown.

Libraries were prepared through 5' RACE. Preparation of each TCR library used approximately 3,200 ng of total RNA. For each sample, cDNA was synthesized in eight separate reactions using SMARTScribe reverse transcriptase. Unique molecular identifiers containing a 6-nucleotide sample barcode were introduced through template switching during cDNA synthesis. Two nested PCRs of approximately 16 and 10 cycles amplified the TCRalpha and TCRbeta cDNA, and bead purification followed each PCR. Before amplification, the cDNA was both treated with uracil DNA-glycosylase and purified with the QIAquick PCR purification kit. The second PCR added Illumina TruSeq-compatible adapters along with sample-specific barcodes. TapeStation and Qubit were used to check library quality and concentration, and 5 ng of each library went into the pool. The pooled libraries were sequenced with 2 x 100 bp reads and custom sequencing primers on an Illumina HiSeq2500 single-index Rapid Run. The authors' analysis ran thus. UMI-based consensus assembly with MiGEC version 1.2.6 was used to correct PCR and sequencing errors. MiXCR version 2.1.1 was used to carry out V(D)J alignment, clonotype assembly and CDR3 extraction. To normalise gene usage, clonotype sharing and MAIT/NKT TCR abundance, the analysis used the top 1000, 10 000 and 20 000 clonotypes per sample. Diversity was computed as the inverse Simpson index with the vegan R package after downsampling to 27 000 UMIs. Paired Mann-Whitney U tests on discordant twin pairs were used, with Benjamini-Hochberg multiple-testing correction. After the reads were reprocessed by TCRdb, one entry was made per CDR3 protein sequence, with no DNA. The authors' filters were not applied to this entry. This sample's table has entries for approximately 420,000 distinct CDR3 sequences. The ten largest clones capture 2% to 2.5% of the sample.

The investigation overall reported the following: Background noise and inter-individual variability may have been introduced into the repertoires by the differing immunosuppressive treatments among patients. Compared with healthy twins, IBD patients shared fewer clonotypes with other individuals, and the difference was most pronounced in patients with signs of disease activity. Repertoire similarity did not differ between concordant and discordant twins, possibly due to limited statistical power. Measured by the inverse Simpson index, TCRbeta repertoire diversity was lower in IBD patients than in their healthy co-twins. The analysis was unable to tell apart different T cell subtypes. No single strong signal or clonotype linked to IBD turned up in the results, so the idea that one exists was not supported.

From each donor, an approximately 2.4 ml peripheral blood sample was collected into PAXgene tubes and kept at -80 degrees C. Without T cell sorting, total RNA was isolated from whole blood using the PAXgene blood miRNA kit on an automated QIAcube. Peripheral blood from monozygotic twin pairs concordant or discordant for inflammatory bowel disease was subjected to deep TCRalpha and TCRbeta repertoire profiling with unique molecular barcoding. For every twin pair, smoking habits were documented, and each individual was categorised as a current, former or never smoker. The germline V gene encodes CDR1 SGHTA and CDR2 FQGNSA. The CDR3 holds 13 amino acids from the cysteine to the phenylalanine. There is no recorded DNA.

The sequence came from a human donor with ulcerative colitis or Crohn's disease, or a healthy co-twin of an affected twin (not recorded which). Input material: blood. The sequence joins TRBV7-2 to TRBJ2-1; TCRdb outputs TRBD2, but without DNA this stays unchecked. The CDR3 sequence is CATSGGTYNEQFF.